Shown below are 4 T cell receptor beta chains from a single sample sequenced in a study of T cells after yellow fever vaccination. TCRdb passed the 5' RACE reads through MiXCR, listing each CDR3 protein once. The sample shows 610,000 or so distinct CDR3 sequences, 10% to 15% of them seen only once. The input for sequencing was PBMCs, taken on the day of the yellow fever booster vaccination. These receptors all stem from a man younger than 40 who received the YFV17D yellow fever vaccine.

Only a few counts were recorded for this clonotype. This rearrangement joins TRBV4-3 to TRBJ2-7; D uncertain. The V gene lost 4 bases and the J gene lost 4 bases, with 11 bases spanning the gap. The germline CDR1 and CDR2 sequences are LGHNA and YSLEER. CDR3 size: 13 residues. CDR3 amino acids: CASSPEQGYEQYF. DNA for the CDR3: TGCGCCAGCAGCCCAGAACAAGGGTACGAGCAGTACTTC.

This clonotype occurred a few times. The V gene is TRBV6-1, the J gene TRBJ2-1; 8 bases align to TRBD2. The CDR3 loop spans 16 amino acids. The V and J ends lost 5 bases and 4 bases, in that order; junction bases with no gene match: 10. Germline values: CDR1 MNHNS, CDR2 SASEGT. The CDR3 reads CASSPLASGLYNEQFF. DNA of the CDR3: TGTGCCAGCAGTCCCCTGGCTAGCGGGTTGTACAATGAGCAGTTCTTC.

This clonotype was picked up a small number of times. V gene TRBV10-3 combines with J gene TRBJ2-2; tentatively, D is TRBD1 (5 bases). CDR1 is ENHRY and CDR2 is SYGVKD in the germline V gene. With 10 bases removed from V and 0 bases from J, the gap between germline ends came to 15 bases. The CDR3 length is 15 residues. The CDR3 DNA reads TGTGCCACGCGCACAGGCGCCGCGAACACCGGGGAGCTGTTTTTT. Amino acid sequence: CATRTGAANTGELFF.

This clonotype turned up a few times. CDR3 DNA sequence: TGCGCCAGCAGCCCCGGGACAAGAATAGAAGAGACCCAGTACTTC. Translation gives CASSPGTRIEETQYF. This chain connects TRBV5-1 to TRBJ2-5; a possible D gene is TRBD1 (6 bases). This CDR3 comprises 15 residues. The V gene lost 4 bases and the J gene lost 3 bases, with 16 bases spanning the gap. CDR1 and CDR2 from the germline V gene are SGHRS and YFSETQ.